These 13 T cell receptor beta chains share one sample of origin, sequenced in a study of Ad26.COV2.S vaccination and SARS-CoV-2 variants. Clones were sequenced by immunoSEQ multiplex PCR, and TCRdb holds only the in-frame ones, with some missing. Of around 300,000 clones in the sample, around nine tenths were seen once. Noted treatment: some 20 received Ad26.COV2.S at low or high dose, single or two shots; about 5 received placebo; per-sample allocation not given. Samples came from day 63 after the first vaccine or placebo injection. Sequenced here: peripheral blood, sampled in a trial of Ad26.COV2.S vaccine versus placebo. The receptors stem from a person aged 18 to 65 who received the Ad26.COV2.S COVID-19 vaccine or a placebo.

J is TRBJ1-1 and V is TRBV5-4, with D maybe TRBD1 (6 bases). The ends were cut back, 0 bases at V and 7 bases at J, with 16 bases in the middle. Germline CDR1 and CDR2: SGHNT and YYREEE (reference sequence). The CDR3 is 15 residues long. CDR3 sequence reads: CASSLEGERGDEAFF. CDR3 nucleotides: TGTGCCAGCAGCTTGGAGGGGGAAAGAGGTGATGAAGCTTTCTTT.

The chain combines TRBV5-5 with TRBJ1-2; TRBD1 matches 7 bases. CDR1 is SGHKS, CDR2 YYEKEE, per germline (reference sequence). With V trimmed by 1 base and J by 2 bases, 2 bases remained unmatched. The CDR3 sequence is 14 residues long. DNA for the CDR3: TGTGCCAGCAGCTTGACGGGACAGAACTATGGCTACACCTTC. It codes for CASSLTGQNYGYTF.

This clone occurred once. V usage is TRBV7-9 and J usage is TRBJ1-5; TRBD1 matches 12 bases. Germline lookup yields CDR1 SEHNR and CDR2 FQNEAQ (reference sequence). This CDR3 spans 15 amino acids. After removal of 3 bases from V and 6 bases from J, the junction contained 3 bases not matched to a gene. CDR3: CASSLGQGARQPQHF. CDR3 bases: TGTGCCAGCAGCTTGGGACAGGGGGCACGTCAGCCCCAGCATTTT.

The chain is built from TRBV19 and TRBJ2-1; TRBD2 agrees at 13 bases. Looked up from germline, CDR1 is LNHDA and CDR2 is SQIVND (reference sequence). CDR3 length: 17 amino acids. With 1 base clipped from V and 5 bases from J, the junction kept 5 bases outside the gene matches. As DNA, the CDR3 is TGTGCCAGTAGTATAGTCGCACTAGCGGGAGGGGACAATGAGCAGTTCTTC. Protein product: CASSIVALAGGDNEQFF.

The chain combines TRBV29-1 with TRBJ2-5; 10 bases line up with TRBD1. The CDR3 extends over 13 amino acids. The germline V gene has CDR1 SQVTM and CDR2 ANQGSEA. Trimming at V came to 7 bases and at J to 5 bases, leaving 7 bases not matched to a gene. CDR3 bases: TGCAGCGCTCGACAGGGGGCCGGGGAGACCCAGTACTTC. This translates into CSARQGAGETQYF.

The chain uses TRBV28 and TRBJ2-7, with TRBD2 identical over 7 bases. Per germline, CDR1 MDHEN and CDR2 SYDVKM. This CDR3 comprises 12 residues. Trimming removed 2 bases from V and 8 bases from J; junction bases left unmatched: 3. CDR3 sequence reads: CASSLAGEKQYF. In DNA form, the CDR3 reads TGTGCCAGCAGTTTAGCGGGAGAGAAGCAGTACTTC.

This chain uses TRBV5-1 with TRBJ2-2; 9 nucleotides line up with TRBD2. V shed 1 base and J 3 bases; nucleotides not matched to a gene: 7. Germline-derived CDR1 and CDR2 are SGHRS and YFSETQ. The CDR3 consists of 17 residues. CDR3 sequence reads: CASSLFGSGSDTGELFF. The CDR3 bases are TGCGCCAGCAGCTTGTTCGGTAGCGGGAGTGACACCGGGGAGCTGTTTTTT.

The genes are TRBV6-6 and TRBJ2-4; no definite D call. The length of the CDR3 is 12 residues. The germline V and J ends were trimmed by 7 bases and 7 bases, with 11 bases remaining between them. Germline V gene sequence: CDR1 MNHNY, CDR2 SVGAGI (reference sequence). The CDR3 sequence: CASKRPGNIQYF. The DNA for the CDR3 is TGTGCCAGCAAGCGTCCCGGGAACATTCAGTACTTC.

V and J are TRBV27 and TRBJ1-2, with TRBD1 matching over 8 bases. The germline V gene has CDR1 MNHEY and CDR2 SMNVEV (reference sequence). CDR3 length equals 17 residues. The V and J ends lost 0 bases and 3 bases, in that order; junction bases with no gene match: 9. The CDR3 is CASSLSHDRTGHYGYTF. Written as DNA, the CDR3 is TGTGCCAGCAGTTTATCCCACGATCGGACAGGGCACTATGGCTACACCTTC.

V and J are TRBV28 and TRBJ2-3; tentatively, D is TRBD1 (7 bases). Deletions cut 2 bases from V and 1 base from J, with 13 bases between. CDR1 is MDHEN and CDR2 is SYDVKM in the germline V gene. CDR3 length: 16 residues. CDR3 coding DNA: TGTGCCAGCAGTTTACGGCGGGACAGTGGCACAGATACGCAGTATTTT. It specifies CASSLRRDSGTDTQYF.

This clone was detected once. The gene calls are TRBV19 and TRBJ1-4; 7 bases fit TRBD1. Unmatched junction bases numbered 3, after V lost 2 bases and J lost 0 bases. This CDR3 region has 16 residues. The germline V gene has CDR1 LNHDA and CDR2 SQIVND (reference sequence). CDR3 loop: CASSIRTGATNEKLFF. CDR3 coding DNA: TGTGCCAGTAGTATACGGACAGGTGCAACTAATGAAAAACTGTTTTTT.

The CDR3 nucleotides read TGTGCCAGCTCACCCGAGGACAACTATGGCTACACCTTC. Amino acid sequence: CASSPEDNYGYTF. J is TRBJ1-2 and V is TRBV18; D is ambiguous. V lost 3 bases and J 2 bases, leaving 7 bases between the germline ends. This CDR3 is 13 amino acids long. Germline V gene sequence: CDR1 KGHSH, CDR2 LQKENI.

The chain carries TRBV11-2 and TRBJ2-7; D is uncertain. Per the germline V gene, CDR1 is SGHAT and CDR2 is FQNNGV. The CDR3 contains 13 residues. Trimming cost V 8 bases and J 0 bases, with 11 bases left between them. The CDR3 spells CASFGGYSYEQYF. DNA for the CDR3: TGTGCCAGCTTCGGCGGATACTCCTACGAGCAGTACTTC.